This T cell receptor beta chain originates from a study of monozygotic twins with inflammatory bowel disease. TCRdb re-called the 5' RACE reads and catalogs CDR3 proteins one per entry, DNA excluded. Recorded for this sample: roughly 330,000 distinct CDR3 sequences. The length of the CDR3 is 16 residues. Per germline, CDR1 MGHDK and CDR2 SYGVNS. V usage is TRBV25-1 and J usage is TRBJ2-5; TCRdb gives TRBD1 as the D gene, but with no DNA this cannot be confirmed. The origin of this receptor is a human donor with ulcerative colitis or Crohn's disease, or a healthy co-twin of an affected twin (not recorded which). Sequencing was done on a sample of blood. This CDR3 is CASSSPTDRYQETQYF. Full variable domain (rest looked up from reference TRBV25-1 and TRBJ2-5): EADIYQTPRYLVIGTGKKITLECSQTMGHDKMYWYQQDPGMELHLIHYSYGVNSTEKGDLSSESTVSRIRTEHFPLTLESARPSHTSQYLCASSSPTDRYQETQYFGPGTRLLVL.